What follows is one T cell receptor (beta chain) and its context. Data came from immunoSEQ multiplex PCR; TCRdb stores just in-frame clones and leaves some out. Here the sample spans roughly 57,000 clones, about 92% being singletons. This CDR3 is built from 13 residues. V gave up 4 bases and J gave up 1 base, with 7 bases separating them. Germline CDR1 reads SNHLY; CDR2 reads FYNNEI. The sample originates from a study of T cell changes during pregnancy in multiple sclerosis. The TCR sequence derives from a female donor with multiple sclerosis, enrolled in a pregnancy study. Material: CD4+ T cells from peripheral blood mononuclear cells, obtained after pregnancy. This chain links TRBV2 with TRBJ1-1; D is unclear. CDR3 nucleotides: TGTGCCAGCAGTGGTTGGCCGAACACTGAAGCTTTCTTT. Translated: CASSGWPNTEAFF.